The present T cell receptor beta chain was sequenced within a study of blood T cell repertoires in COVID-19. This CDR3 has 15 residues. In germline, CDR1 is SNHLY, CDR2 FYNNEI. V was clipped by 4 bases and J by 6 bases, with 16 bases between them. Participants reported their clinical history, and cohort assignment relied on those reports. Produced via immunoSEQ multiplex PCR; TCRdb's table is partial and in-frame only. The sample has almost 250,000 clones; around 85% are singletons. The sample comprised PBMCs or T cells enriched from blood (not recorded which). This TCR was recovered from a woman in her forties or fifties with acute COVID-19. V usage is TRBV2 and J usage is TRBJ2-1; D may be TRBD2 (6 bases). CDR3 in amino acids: CASSAEGWVANEQFF. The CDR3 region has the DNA TGTGCCAGCAGTGCGGAGGGATGGGTCGCCAATGAGCAGTTCTTC.